This entry lists 29 T cell receptor beta chains sequenced from one sample in a study of blood T cells in healthy people across ages. Using a J-beta primer mix together with a sample-barcoded 5' primer, a second PCR was run for roughly 7 to 12 cycles. One entry per CDR3 protein results from TCRdb running MiXCR on the 5' RACE reads. The repertoire holds about 900,000 distinct CDR3 sequences, about 48% seen once, with under 15% in the top ten. Sequencing input: blood. The receptors derive from a man aged 30-40 years in good health.

The gene calls are TRBV6-2 or TRBV6-3 and TRBJ1-5; D is unresolved. The CDR3 spans 13 residues. V was shortened by 7 bases and J by 2 bases, with 9 bases between the two germline ends. Germline loops: CDR1 MNHEY, CDR2 SVGEGT. The CDR3 DNA sequence: TGTGCCAGCACCCTCTGGGGCAATCAGCCCCAGCATTTT. Amino acids: CASTLWGNQPQHF.

This chain connects TRBV3-1 to TRBJ1-2; maybe TRBD1 (5 bases). V lost 2 bases and J 8 bases, leaving 12 bases between the germline ends. The CDR3 covers 13 residues. CDR1 LGHDT and CDR2 YNNKEL come from the germline V gene (reference sequence). The CDR3 region is CASSQSGSGGYTF. The CDR3 DNA sequence: TGTGCCAGCAGCCAATCGGGATCAGGGGGCTACACCTTC.

This chain joins TRBV6-1 and TRBJ2-5; 8 positions match TRBD2. The assigned J gene may be wrong: the sequence end matches TRBJ2-7 better. CDR3 length: 13 residues. From germline, CDR1 is MNHNS and CDR2 SASEGT. CDR3 sequence reads: CASIEGTRVEQYF. In nucleotides, the CDR3 is TGTGCCAGCATAGAAGGGACTAGAGTCGAGCAGTACTTC.

This clonotype was counted many times. The chain has TRBV5-1 and TRBJ1-1, with D hard to call. With 0 bases removed from V and 0 bases from J, the gap between germline ends came to 3 bases. CDR1 and CDR2 (germline): SGHRS, YFSETQ. The CDR3 consists of 13 residues. CDR3 in amino acids: CASSLEVNTEAFF. For the CDR3, the DNA is TGCGCCAGCAGCTTGGAGGTGAACACTGAAGCTTTCTTT.

In its sample, this clonotype was seen a few times. The chain uses TRBV25-1 and TRBJ2-3; no clear D. The CDR3 length is 13 residues. Trimming pared 5 bases from V and 6 bases from J, leaving 12 bases between. CDR1 is MGHDK and CDR2 is SYGVNS in the germline V gene. The CDR3 is CASSQAVRDTQYF. The CDR3 nucleotides are TGTGCCAGCAGTCAAGCAGTGAGGGATACGCAGTATTTT.

This clonotype was picked up a small number of times. The chain employs TRBV18 and TRBJ1-1, with D tentatively TRBD1 (5 bases). CDR1 KGHSH and CDR2 LQKENI come from the germline V gene. The CDR3 is 15 amino acids. Trimming took 3 bases from V and 2 from J, leaving 13 bases between them. CDR3 in DNA: TGTGCCAGCTCACCCCCGTATGGGGGAAACACTGAAGCTTTCTTT. This codes for CASSPPYGGNTEAFF.

The chain links TRBV9 to TRBJ1-2; 8 nucleotides line up with TRBD1. This CDR3 is 14 amino acids long. Germline V gene lookup returns CDR1 SGDLS and CDR2 YYNGEE. With 0 bases clipped from V and 6 bases from J, the junction kept 4 bases outside the gene matches. The CDR3 region is CASSVVPGQDGYTF. In DNA form, the CDR3 reads TGTGCCAGCAGCGTAGTGCCGGGACAGGATGGCTACACCTTC.

The rearrangement joins TRBV12-3 or TRBV12-4 to TRBJ1-5; D is unresolved. The CDR3 loop spans 17 amino acids. The V gene lost 6 bases and the J gene lost 4 bases, with 22 bases spanning the gap. CDR3 bases: TGTGCCAGCAGCCCTTCCACAGTACGTAAAGGGAATCAGCCCCAGCATTTT. As protein: CASSPSTVRKGNQPQHF.

The chain employs TRBV18 and TRBJ2-6, with 9 bases fitting TRBD1. This CDR3 comprises 20 residues. Germline assignment: CDR1 KGHSH and CDR2 LQKENI. Germline trimming cut 4 bases from V and 2 bases from J; bases unmatched to any gene: 15. CDR3 residues: CASSLKGTGTGLAGANVLTF. CDR3 DNA: TGTGCCAGCTCACTGAAAGGGACAGGGACCGGTTTGGCTGGGGCCAACGTCCTGACTTTC.

This clonotype was seen more than once but under ten times. V is TRBV6-6 and J is TRBJ1-4; the D is unclear. CDR1 is MNHNY and CDR2 is SVGAGI in the germline V gene (reference sequence). The CDR3 totals 14 residues. Trimming cost V 7 bases and J 4 bases, with 13 bases left between them. CDR3 in amino acids: CASKYAAVNEKLFF. The CDR3 nucleotides are TGTGCCAGCAAATACGCAGCCGTTAATGAAAAACTGTTTTTT.

In this sample, this clonotype turned up a few times. This chain uses TRBV29-1 with TRBJ1-4; D remains unclear. The CDR3 is made up of 12 amino acids. Germline V lookup: CDR1 SQVTM, CDR2 ANQGSEA. Trimming took off 7 bases at V and 8 bases at J, with 14 bases between the two ends. CDR3 DNA sequence: TGCAGCGCTGGAGGCCTGGGCGAAAAACTGTTTTTT. This codes for CSAGGLGEKLFF. The variable domain in full, with the rest retrieved from reference TRBV29-1 and TRBJ1-4, is SAVISQKPSRDICQRGTSLTIQCQVDSQVTMMFWYRQQPGQSLTLIATANQGSEATYESGFVIDKFPISRPNLTFSTLTVSNMSPEDSSIYLCSAGGLGEKLFFGSGTQLSVL.

This clonotype turned up a few times. The gene calls are TRBV7-2 and TRBJ2-3, with TRBD2 identical over 9 bases. CDR1 is SGHTA, CDR2 FQGNSA, per germline. The CDR3 is made up of 16 amino acids. V shed 3 bases, J shed 2 bases, and the junction held 6 bases outside the gene matches. CDR3 in DNA: TGTGCCAGCAGCTTCCAGACTAGCGGCTACACAGATACGCAGTATTTT. Translation: CASSFQTSGYTDTQYF.

V and J are TRBV7-9 and TRBJ1-2; a possible D gene is TRBD1 (6 bases). Germline CDR1 and CDR2: SEHNR and FQNEAQ (reference sequence). The length of the CDR3 is 15 residues. V was pared by 5 bases and J by 3 bases, with 16 bases between. The DNA of the CDR3 is TGTGCCAGCAGCGGAGAGGGGGGGCATTACTATGGCTACACCTTC. This sequence encodes CASSGEGGHYYGYTF.

The chain combines TRBV7-9 with TRBJ2-1; TRBD2 aligns across 7 bases. CDR3 length: 15 amino acids. CDR1 and CDR2 (germline): SEHNR, FQNEAQ (reference sequence). V lost 5 bases, J lost 10 bases, and 14 bases stayed unmatched. CDR3 bases: TGTGCCAGCAGCCCAAGTGGGGGGGAGTACTACGAGCAGTTCTTC. Its protein product is CASSPSGGEYYEQFF.

This chain uses TRBV27 with TRBJ2-3; D not certain. The germline CDR1 and CDR2 sequences are MNHEY and SMNVEV (reference sequence). With 2 bases removed from V and 2 bases from J, the gap between germline ends came to 14 bases. The CDR3 spans 16 residues. CDR3 nucleotide sequence: TGTGCCAGCAGTTTAGAATTTCGGCAACTCACAGATACGCAGTATTTT. Protein: CASSLEFRQLTDTQYF.

This clonotype occurred many times. The chain is built from TRBV7-2 and TRBJ1-1; TRBD1 agrees at 9 bases. This CDR3 comprises 15 residues. Germline-derived CDR1 and CDR2 are SGHTA and FQGNSA. The V and J ends lost 5 bases and 4 bases, in that order; junction bases with no gene match: 8. CDR3 DNA: TGTGCCAGCAGCCCTCGGACAGGGGCCCCCACTGAAGCTTTCTTT. This sequence encodes CASSPRTGAPTEAFF.

This chain joins TRBV3-1 and TRBJ1-1; D is perhaps TRBD1 (5 bases). The V gene's germline CDR1 is LGHDT and CDR2 YNNKEL (reference sequence). The CDR3 covers 13 residues. The germline V and J ends were trimmed by 1 base and 11 bases, with 14 bases remaining between them. The CDR3 reads CASSQGGPGTAFF. CDR3 in DNA: TGTGCCAGCAGCCAAGGGGGCCCAGGTACCGCTTTCTTT.

The J gene is TRBJ1-5, the V gene TRBV6-5; D possibly corresponds to TRBD1 (5 bases). This CDR3 contains 16 residues. V dropped 0 bases and J dropped 5 bases, with 14 bases sitting between them. The germline CDR1 and CDR2 sequences are MNHEY and SVGAGI. This CDR3 reads CASSYSWGGRDQPQHF. In DNA form, the CDR3 reads TGTGCCAGCAGTTACTCGTGGGGGGGTCGGGATCAGCCCCAGCATTTT.

V and J are TRBV29-1 and TRBJ1-5, with D possibly matching TRBD1 (5 bases). V was clipped by 4 bases and J by 0 bases, with 7 bases between them. Germline CDR1 is SQVTM and CDR2 is ANQGSEA. This CDR3 is built from 13 residues. The CDR3 coding sequence is TGCAGCGTTGGAGACAGTAGCAATCAGCCCCAGCATTTT. Protein product: CSVGDSSNQPQHF.

The gene calls are TRBV20-1 and TRBJ2-5; 9 bases are a match to TRBD2. This CDR3 spans 13 amino acids. The ends lost 6 bases at V and 5 bases at J; junction bases unmatched: 7. CDR1 and CDR2 from the germline V gene are DFQATT and SNEGSKA (reference sequence). CDR3: CSALKAGGETQYF. DNA of the CDR3: TGCAGTGCGCTAAAGGCGGGGGGGGAGACCCAGTACTTC.

V and J are TRBV12-3 or TRBV12-4 and TRBJ2-5, with 10 bases that match TRBD1. J lost 11 bases, V lost 5 bases, and 14 bases had no gene match. This CDR3 region has 15 residues. The CDR3 DNA reads TGTGCCAGCAGTCCTGGGACAGGGGCCCTCAATGAGCAGTACTTC. This codes for CASSPGTGALNEQYF.

This clonotype has ten or more counts. The CDR3 DNA reads as TGTGCCAGCAGCCAAGAAACGGCGGGGACCTACAATGAGCAGTTCTTC. Its protein product is CASSQETAGTYNEQFF. The V call is TRBV4-2, the J call TRBJ2-1; perhaps TRBD2 as D (6 bases). CDR3 length equals 16 residues. Germline values: CDR1 LGHNA, CDR2 YNFKEQ. V was clipped by 0 bases and J by 2 bases, with 11 bases between them.

The rearrangement uses TRBV20-1 and TRBJ2-5, with D possibly TRBD1 on 5 matching bases. The J call may be mistaken, given a closer DNA end match to TRBJ2-7. This CDR3 comprises 11 residues. CDR1 DFQATT and CDR2 SNEGSKA come from the germline V gene (reference sequence). The CDR3 DNA follows: TGCAGTGCTAGGCCGACAGACGAGCAGTACTTC. Translating gives CSARPTDEQYF.

A few counts support this clonotype. This rearrangement joins TRBV10-3 to TRBJ1-2; D is undetermined. The germline CDR1 and CDR2 sequences are ENHRY and SYGVKD. The CDR3 consists of 13 residues. Trimming left V 3 bases short and J 8 bases short, with 13 bases between. DNA of the CDR3: TGTGCCATCAGTGAAGACCGGCTCGGGGGCTACACCTTC. Translated, it gives CAISEDRLGGYTF.

This clonotype has just a few counts. The rearrangement joins TRBV25-1 to TRBJ1-5, with D maybe TRBD1 (5 bases). Germline loops: CDR1 MGHDK, CDR2 SYGVNS. V was clipped by 6 bases and J by 7 bases, with 7 bases between them. The CDR3 is made up of 11 amino acids. The CDR3 spells CASRRGQPQHF. CDR3 nucleotide sequence: TGTGCCAGCAGGAGGGGACAGCCCCAGCATTTT.

The chain carries TRBV7-6 and TRBJ2-1, with D perhaps TRBD2 (7 bases). V dropped 2 bases and J dropped 0 bases, with 20 bases sitting between them. This CDR3 has 19 amino acids. Germline V gene sequence: CDR1 SGHVS, CDR2 FNYEAQ. The CDR3 DNA follows: TGTGCCAGCAGCTTAATGGGCGGGGGCCAAACGAGCTCCTACAATGAGCAGTTCTTC. Its translation is CASSLMGGGQTSSYNEQFF.

The V gene is TRBV6-2 or TRBV6-3, the J gene TRBJ1-6; D is possibly TRBD1 (5 bases). V was trimmed by 2 bases and J by 7 bases, leaving 15 bases between them. The germline gives CDR1 MNHEY, CDR2 SVGEGT. This CDR3 has 16 residues. The chain's CDR3 is CASSYDSLEFNSPLHF. The CDR3 nucleotides are TGTGCCAGCAGTTACGACAGCCTGGAATTCAATTCACCCCTCCACTTT.

The genes are TRBV21-1 and TRBJ2-6. TRBV21-1 is a pseudogene segment. The CDR3 has 18 amino acids. The CDR3: CASSKVSSGMAGANVLTF. The DNA for the CDR3 is TGTGCCAGCAGCAAAGTTTCTTCGGGGATGGCTGGGGCCAACGTCCTGACTTTC.

This chain connects TRBV5-4 to TRBJ2-2, with D perhaps TRBD2 (5 bases). The V end lost 0 bases, the J end lost 3 bases, and 12 bases lay between the germline ends. CDR1 and CDR2 from the germline V gene are SGHNT and YYREEE (reference sequence). The CDR3 spans 16 residues. CDR3 sequence reads: CASSLDAGRDTGELFF. The CDR3 nucleotides read TGTGCCAGCAGCTTGGATGCGGGTAGGGACACCGGGGAGCTGTTTTTT.